This T cell receptor beta chain was identified during a study of T cell responses to AZD1222 COVID-19 vaccine. The trim removed 6 bases at V and 5 bases at J, leaving 15 bases unmatched. This CDR3 is built from 15 residues. The germline V gene has CDR1 SQVTM and CDR2 ANQGSEA. The sample holds one count of this clone. The antigen remains undetermined. Profiled with immunoSEQ multiplex PCR; TCRdb holds only in-frame clones, not every one. The table shows 150,000 to 200,000 clones, with about 91% occurring only once. The study's findings and limits: The reported proportion of spike-specific TCRs targeting unmutated variant regions was nearly half. Spike-specific TCR breadth and depth were elevated following two AZD1222 doses.

The V call is TRBV29-1, the J call TRBJ2-5, with 7 bases aligning to TRBD2. This material consisted of peripheral blood, taken on day 0 of AZD1222 vaccination. The clonotype originates from an adult in good health. The CDR3 protein is CSVIPRGAGLETQYF. For the CDR3, the DNA is TGCAGCGTCATCCCTAGGGGAGCGGGGTTGGAGACCCAGTACTTC.